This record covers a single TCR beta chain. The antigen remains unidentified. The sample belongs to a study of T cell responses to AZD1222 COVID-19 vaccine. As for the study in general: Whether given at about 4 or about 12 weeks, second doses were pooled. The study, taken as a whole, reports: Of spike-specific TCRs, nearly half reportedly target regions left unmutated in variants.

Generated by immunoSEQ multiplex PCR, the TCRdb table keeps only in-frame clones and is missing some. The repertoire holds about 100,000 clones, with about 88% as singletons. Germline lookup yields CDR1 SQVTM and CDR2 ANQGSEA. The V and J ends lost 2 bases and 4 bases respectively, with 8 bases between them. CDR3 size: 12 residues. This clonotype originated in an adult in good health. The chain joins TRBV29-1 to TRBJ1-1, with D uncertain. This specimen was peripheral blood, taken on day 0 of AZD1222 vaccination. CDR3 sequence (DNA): TGCAGCGTTGAAACCCAGCTCACTGAAGCTTTCTTT. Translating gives CSVETQLTEAFF.